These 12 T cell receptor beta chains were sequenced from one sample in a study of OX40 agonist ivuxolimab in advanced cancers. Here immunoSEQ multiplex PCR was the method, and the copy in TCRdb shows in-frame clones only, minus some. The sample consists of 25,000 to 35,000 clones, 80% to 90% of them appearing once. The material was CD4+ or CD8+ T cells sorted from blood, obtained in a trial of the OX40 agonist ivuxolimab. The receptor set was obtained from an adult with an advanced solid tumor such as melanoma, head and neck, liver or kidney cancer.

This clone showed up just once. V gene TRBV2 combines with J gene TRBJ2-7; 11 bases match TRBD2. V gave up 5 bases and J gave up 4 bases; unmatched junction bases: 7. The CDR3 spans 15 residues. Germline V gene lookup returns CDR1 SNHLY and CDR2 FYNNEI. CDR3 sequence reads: CASSRLAGGEYEQYF. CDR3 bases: TGTGCCAGCAGTCGTTTAGCGGGGGGGGAGTACGAGCAGTACTTC.

CDR3 DNA: TGTGCTAGTGGAGAGGGACAGGGGGTGAACACTGAAGCTTTCTTT. This encodes CASGEGQGVNTEAFF. The chain employs TRBV12-5 and TRBJ1-1; 11 positions agree with TRBD1. CDR1 LGHNT and CDR2 FRNRAP come from the germline V gene. Germline trimming cut 6 bases from V and 0 bases from J; bases unmatched to any gene: 3. The CDR3 runs 15 residues.

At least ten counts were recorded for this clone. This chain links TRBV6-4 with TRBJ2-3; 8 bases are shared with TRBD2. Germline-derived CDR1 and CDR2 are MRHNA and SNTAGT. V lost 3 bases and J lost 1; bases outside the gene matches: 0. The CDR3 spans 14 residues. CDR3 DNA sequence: TGTGCCAGCAGTGAAGCGGGAGGCACAGATACGCAGTATTTT. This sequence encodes CASSEAGGTDTQYF.

The CDR3 DNA reads TGTGCCAGCTCACCACCGGCGGGTGGGTTAGTGAACACTGAAGCTTTCTTT. Amino acids: CASSPPAGGLVNTEAFF. The genes are TRBV18 and TRBJ1-1; D remains ambiguous. Germline V gene data show CDR1 as KGHSH and CDR2 as LQKENI. V was clipped by 0 bases and J by 0 bases, with 14 bases between them. The CDR3 length is 17 residues.

The CDR3 DNA sequence: TGCGCCAGCAGTGAATTGCGGGACTCGAGCTCCTACAATGAGCAGTTCTTC. It yields the protein CASSELRDSSSYNEQFF. This sequence joins TRBV10-2 and TRBJ2-1; D possibly corresponds to TRBD2 (6 bases). CDR3 size: 17 residues. V shed 3 bases and J shed 0 bases, with 15 bases lying between them. The germline gives CDR1 WSHSY, CDR2 SAAADI.

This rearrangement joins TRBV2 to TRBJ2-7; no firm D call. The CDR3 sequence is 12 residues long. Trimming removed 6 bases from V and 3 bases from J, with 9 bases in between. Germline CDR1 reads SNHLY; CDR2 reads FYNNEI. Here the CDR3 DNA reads TGTGCCAGCAGATCCCCAAACTACGAGCAGTACTTC. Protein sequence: CASRSPNYEQYF.

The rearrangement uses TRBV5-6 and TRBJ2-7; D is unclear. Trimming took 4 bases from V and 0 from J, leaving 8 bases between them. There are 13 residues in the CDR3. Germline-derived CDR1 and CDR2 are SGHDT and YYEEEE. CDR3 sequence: CASSPAPSYEQYF. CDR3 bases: TGTGCCAGCAGCCCGGCACCCTCCTACGAGCAGTACTTC.

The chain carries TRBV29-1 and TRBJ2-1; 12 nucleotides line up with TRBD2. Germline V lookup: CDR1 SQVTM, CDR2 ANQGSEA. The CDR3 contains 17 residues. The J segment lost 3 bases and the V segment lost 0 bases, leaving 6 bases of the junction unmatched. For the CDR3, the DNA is TGCAGCGTTGAAGAGGGGACTAGCGGGTCGAACTACAATGAGCAGTTCTTC. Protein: CSVEEGTSGSNYNEQFF.

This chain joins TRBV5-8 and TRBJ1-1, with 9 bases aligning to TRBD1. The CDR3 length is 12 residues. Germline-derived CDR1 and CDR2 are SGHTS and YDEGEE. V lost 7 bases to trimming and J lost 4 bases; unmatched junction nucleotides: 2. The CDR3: CASGQGSTEAFF. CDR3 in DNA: TGTGCCAGCGGACAGGGGAGCACTGAAGCTTTCTTT.

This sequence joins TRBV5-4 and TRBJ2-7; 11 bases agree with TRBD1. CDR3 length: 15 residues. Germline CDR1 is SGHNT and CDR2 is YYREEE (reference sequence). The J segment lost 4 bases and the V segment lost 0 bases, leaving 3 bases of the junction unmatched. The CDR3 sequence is CASSLGDRGFYEQYF. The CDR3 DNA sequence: TGTGCCAGCAGCTTGGGGGACAGGGGGTTTTACGAGCAGTACTTC.

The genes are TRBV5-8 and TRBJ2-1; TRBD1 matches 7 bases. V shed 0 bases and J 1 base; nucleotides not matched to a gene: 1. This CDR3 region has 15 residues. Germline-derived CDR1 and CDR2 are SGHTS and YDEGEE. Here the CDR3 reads CASSLGDSSYNEQFF. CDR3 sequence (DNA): TGTGCCAGCAGCTTGGGGGACAGTTCCTACAATGAGCAGTTCTTC.

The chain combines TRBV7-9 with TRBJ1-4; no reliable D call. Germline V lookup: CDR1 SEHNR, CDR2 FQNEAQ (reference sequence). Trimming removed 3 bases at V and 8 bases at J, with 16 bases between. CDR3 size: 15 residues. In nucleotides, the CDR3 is TGTGCCAGCAGCTTTAGTTCGCCGGCGGGGGAAAAACTGTTTTTT. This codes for CASSFSSPAGEKLFF.